This T cell receptor (beta chain) was sequenced during a study of technical replicates of blood from a handful of donors. This table comes from immunoSEQ multiplex PCR, and its TCRdb copy is limited to in-frame clones, with some not included. The sample holds about 81,000 clones, approximately 97% seen once. Trimming took 6 bases from V and 8 from J; bases not matched to a gene: 4. The CDR3 totals 13 residues. CDR1 is ENHRY, CDR2 SYGVKD, per germline. The source material was T cells isolated from PBMCs. This sequence originates from a human donor in good health. The chain has TRBV10-3 and TRBJ2-1, with TRBD1 matching over 10 bases. The DNA for the CDR3 is TGTGCCATCAGGGGGACAGGGGTCCATGAGCAGTTCTTC. It yields the protein CAIRGTGVHEQFF.